This T cell receptor beta chain originates from a study of shared clonotypes between healthy human individuals. In the study overall: A couple of female and three male donors aged 18 to 49 were enrolled. CD4 naive and memory got three plates each, CD8 naive two, CD8 memory one.

All of the donors resided in Nashville, Tennessee, and each was a Caucasian adult. TCRdb's copy holds only in-frame clones and misses some; the assay was immunoSEQ multiplex PCR. The sample carries 850,000 to 1,200,000 clones, approximately 70% recorded once. V was cut by 4 bases and J by 2 bases, with 12 bases left in between. The germline V gene has CDR1 KGHSH and CDR2 LQKENI. The CDR3 is 15 amino acids. Sequenced sample: memory CD4+ T cells sorted from blood. Subset given: CD45RA-negative fraction. The sequence came from a man between 18 and 35 years old in good health. V is TRBV18 and J is TRBJ1-5; possible D gene TRBD1, 5 bases. The CDR3: CASSQGHLGNQPQHF. The DNA for the CDR3 is TGTGCCAGCTCACAAGGACATCTCGGCAATCAGCCCCAGCATTTT. Looking up the rest from reference TRBV18 and TRBJ1-5 gives the full variable domain: NAGVMQNPRHLVRRRGQEARLRCSPMKGHSHVYWYRQLPEEGLKFMVYLQKENIIDESGMPKERFSAEFPKEGPSILRIQQVVRGDSAAYFCASSQGHLGNQPQHFGDGTRLSIL.